This TCR beta chain was sequenced in a study of blood T cell repertoires in COVID-19. Overall study context: Italy, Spain and the United States were the sources of the convalescent and acute COVID-19 samples.

The CDR3 is 11 residues long. CDR1 is SGHDT and CDR2 is YYEEEE in the germline V gene. The J segment lost 7 bases and the V segment lost 3 bases, leaving 0 bases of the junction unmatched. In the study's own analysis: Nucleated cell counts were estimated from reference gene primer amplification. Sequenced by immunoSEQ multiplex PCR; TCRdb stores in-frame clones only, minus some. Clonal size and the V and J genes are those of that table, whereas D and trimming came from the DNA. This table holds 180,000 or so clones, under 90% found once. This clone was seen a few times. Enrolled during active infection, Seattle patients were then followed longitudinally.

This receptor was obtained from a woman aged 70-85 years with COVID-19, enrolled during active disease. The sequenced material came from peripheral blood. J is TRBJ1-2 and V is TRBV5-6; 7 nucleotides match TRBD1. DNA of the CDR3: TGTGCCAGCAGCTACAGGGGTGGCTACACCTTC. Amino acids: CASSYRGGYTF.